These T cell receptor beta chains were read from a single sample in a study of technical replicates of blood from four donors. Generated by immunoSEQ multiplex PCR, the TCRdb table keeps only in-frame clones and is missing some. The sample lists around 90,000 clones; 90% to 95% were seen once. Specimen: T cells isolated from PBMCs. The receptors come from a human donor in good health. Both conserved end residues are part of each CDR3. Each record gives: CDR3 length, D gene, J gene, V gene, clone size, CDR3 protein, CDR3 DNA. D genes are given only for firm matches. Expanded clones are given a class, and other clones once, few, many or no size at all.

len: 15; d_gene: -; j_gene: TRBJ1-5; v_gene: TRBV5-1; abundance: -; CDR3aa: CASSLSTGSNQPQHF; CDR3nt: TGCGCCAGCAGCTTGTCCACAGGGTCAAATCAGCCCCAGCATTTT
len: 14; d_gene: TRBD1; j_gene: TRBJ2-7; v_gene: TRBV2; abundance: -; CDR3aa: CASRPGDSAYEQYF; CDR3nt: TGTGCCAGCAGACCAGGGGACAGTGCCTACGAGCAGTACTTC
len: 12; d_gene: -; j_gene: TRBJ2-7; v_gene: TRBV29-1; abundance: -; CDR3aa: CSVGSGPYEQYF; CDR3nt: TGCAGCGTTGGGAGCGGACCCTACGAGCAGTACTTC
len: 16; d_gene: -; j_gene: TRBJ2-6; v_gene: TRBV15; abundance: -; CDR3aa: CATSRPEDSGANVLTF; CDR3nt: TGTGCCACCAGCAGACCGGAGGACTCTGGGGCCAACGTCCTGACTTTC
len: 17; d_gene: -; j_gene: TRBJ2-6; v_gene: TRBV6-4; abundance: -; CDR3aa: CASSDSIYRSGANVLTF; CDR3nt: TGTGCCAGCAGTGACTCTATTTATCGGTCTGGGGCCAACGTCCTGACTTTC
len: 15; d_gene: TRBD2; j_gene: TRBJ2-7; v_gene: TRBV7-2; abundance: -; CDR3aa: CASSLYLAGDREQYF; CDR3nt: TGTGCCAGCAGCTTATACCTAGCGGGAGATAGGGAGCAGTACTTC
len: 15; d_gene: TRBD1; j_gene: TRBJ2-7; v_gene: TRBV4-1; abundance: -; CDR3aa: CASSHLTGDPYEQYF; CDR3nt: TGCGCCAGCAGCCACTTGACAGGGGATCCCTACGAGCAGTACTTC
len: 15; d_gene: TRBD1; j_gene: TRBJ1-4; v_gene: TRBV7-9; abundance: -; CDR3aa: CASSLSGTANEKLFF; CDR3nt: TGTGCCAGCAGCTTGTCCGGGACAGCAAATGAAAAACTGTTTTTT
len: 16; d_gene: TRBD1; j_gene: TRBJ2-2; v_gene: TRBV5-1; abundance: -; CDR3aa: CASSQQGTVNTGELFF; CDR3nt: TGCGCCAGCAGCCAGCAGGGGACAGTGAACACCGGGGAGCTGTTTTTT
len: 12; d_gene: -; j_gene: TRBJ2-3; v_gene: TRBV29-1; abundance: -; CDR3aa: CSALLDTDTQYF; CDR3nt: TGCAGCGCCCTACTAGATACAGATACGCAGTATTTT
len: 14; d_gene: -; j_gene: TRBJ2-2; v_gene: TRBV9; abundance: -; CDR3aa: CASSVGQNTGELFF; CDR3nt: TGTGCCAGCAGCGTAGGTCAGAACACCGGGGAGCTGTTTTTT
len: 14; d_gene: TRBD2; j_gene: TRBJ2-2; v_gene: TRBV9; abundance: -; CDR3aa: CASSISGATGELFF; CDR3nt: TGTGCCAGCAGCATAAGCGGGGCCACCGGGGAGCTGTTTTTT
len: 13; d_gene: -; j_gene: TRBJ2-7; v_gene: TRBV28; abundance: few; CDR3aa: CASSFTGFYEQYF; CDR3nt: TGTGCCAGCAGTTTTACAGGGTTTTACGAGCAGTACTTC
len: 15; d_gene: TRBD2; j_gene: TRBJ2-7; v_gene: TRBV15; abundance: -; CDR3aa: CATRKTSGRSYEQYF; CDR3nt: TGTGCCACTAGGAAGACTAGCGGAAGATCCTACGAGCAGTACTTC
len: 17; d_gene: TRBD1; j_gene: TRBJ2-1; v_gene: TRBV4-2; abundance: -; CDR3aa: CASSPHHGTGSDNEQFF; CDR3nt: TGTGCCAGCAGCCCGCACCACGGGACAGGGTCCGACAATGAGCAGTTCTTC
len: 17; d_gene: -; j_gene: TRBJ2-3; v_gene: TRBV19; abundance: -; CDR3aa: CASSMILVDTRTDTQYF; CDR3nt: TGTGCCAGTAGTATGATTCTAGTGGACACCCGCACAGATACGCAGTATTTT
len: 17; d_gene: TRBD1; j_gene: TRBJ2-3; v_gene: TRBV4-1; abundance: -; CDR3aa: CASSQFTGGLSTDTQYF; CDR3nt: TGCGCCAGCAGCCAATTTACAGGGGGCCTAAGCACAGATACGCAGTATTTT
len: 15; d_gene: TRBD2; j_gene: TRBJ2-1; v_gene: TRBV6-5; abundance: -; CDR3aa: CASSFGTSSSNEQFF; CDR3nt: TGTGCCAGCTCTTTCGGGACTAGTAGTTCCAATGAGCAGTTCTTC
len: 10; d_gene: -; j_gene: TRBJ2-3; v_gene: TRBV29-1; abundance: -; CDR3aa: CSVYSDTQYF; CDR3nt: TGCAGCGTTTACTCAGATACGCAGTATTTT
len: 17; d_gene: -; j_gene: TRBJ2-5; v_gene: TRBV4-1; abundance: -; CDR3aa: CASSPLDRLIDQETQYF; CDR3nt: TGCGCCAGCAGCCCACTCGATAGACTAATAGATCAAGAGACCCAGTACTTC
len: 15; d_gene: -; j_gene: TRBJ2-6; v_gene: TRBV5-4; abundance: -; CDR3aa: CASSRDISGANVLTF; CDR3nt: TGTGCCAGCAGCCGGGACATCTCTGGGGCCAACGTCCTGACTTTC
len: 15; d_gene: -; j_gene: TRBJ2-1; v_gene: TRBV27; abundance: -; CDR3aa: CASSLQRTSYNEQFF; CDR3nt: TGTGCCAGCAGTTTACAGCGGACCTCCTACAATGAGCAGTTCTTC
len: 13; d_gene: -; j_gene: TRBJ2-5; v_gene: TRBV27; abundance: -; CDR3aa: CASRQNGGETQYF; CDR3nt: TGTGCCAGCAGACAAAATGGCGGGGAGACCCAGTACTTC
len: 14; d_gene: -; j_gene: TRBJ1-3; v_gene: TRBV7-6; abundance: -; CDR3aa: CASSPGASGNTIYF; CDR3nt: TGTGCCAGCAGCCCAGGCGCCTCTGGAAACACCATATATTTT
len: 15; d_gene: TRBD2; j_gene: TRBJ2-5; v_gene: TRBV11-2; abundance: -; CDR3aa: CASSVSTSGGETQYF; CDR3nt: TGTGCCAGCAGCGTCTCGACTAGCGGGGGGGAGACCCAGTACTTC
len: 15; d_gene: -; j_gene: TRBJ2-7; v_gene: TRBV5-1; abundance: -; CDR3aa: CASSLGGYSSYEQYF; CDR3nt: TGCGCCAGCAGCTTGGGAGGGTATAGCTCCTACGAGCAGTACTTC
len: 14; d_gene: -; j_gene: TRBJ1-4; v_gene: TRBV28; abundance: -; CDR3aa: CASRLPGFNEKLFF; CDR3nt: TGTGCCAGCAGGTTACCAGGGTTTAATGAAAAACTGTTTTTT
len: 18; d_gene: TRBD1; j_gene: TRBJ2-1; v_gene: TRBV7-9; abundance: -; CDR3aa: CASSLASGTGLIGNEQFF; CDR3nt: TGTGCCAGCAGCTTAGCGTCCGGGACAGGGTTAATTGGCAATGAGCAGTTCTTC
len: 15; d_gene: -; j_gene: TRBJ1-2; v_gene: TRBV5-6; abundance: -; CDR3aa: CASSLTPGDAGGYTF; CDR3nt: TGTGCCAGCAGCTTGACTCCCGGGGACGCGGGAGGCTACACCTTC
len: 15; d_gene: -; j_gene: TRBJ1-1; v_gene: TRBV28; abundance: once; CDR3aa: CASSLREGFNTEAFF; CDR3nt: TGTGCCAGCAGTTTACGGGAAGGGTTTAACACTGAAGCTTTCTTT
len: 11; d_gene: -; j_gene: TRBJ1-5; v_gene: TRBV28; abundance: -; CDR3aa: CASSLTWPQHF; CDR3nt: TGTGCCAGCAGCCTAACCTGGCCCCAGCATTTT
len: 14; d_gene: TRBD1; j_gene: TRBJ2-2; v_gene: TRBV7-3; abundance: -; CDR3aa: CASRPDRSTGELFF; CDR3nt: TGTGCCAGCAGGCCGGACAGGAGCACCGGGGAGCTGTTTTTT
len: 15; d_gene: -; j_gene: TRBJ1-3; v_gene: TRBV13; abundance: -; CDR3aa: CASSLVTENGYTIYF; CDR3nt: TGTGCCAGCAGCTTAGTGACAGAGAATGGGTACACCATATATTTT
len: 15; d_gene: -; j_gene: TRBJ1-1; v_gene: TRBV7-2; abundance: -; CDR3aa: CASSWDGGRWAEAFF; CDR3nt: TGTGCCAGCAGCTGGGATGGGGGCCGGTGGGCTGAAGCTTTCTTT
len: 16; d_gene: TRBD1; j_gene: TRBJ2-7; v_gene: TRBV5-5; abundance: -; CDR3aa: CASSLGPRTGDYEQYF; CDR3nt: TGTGCCAGCAGCTTGGGACCAAGGACAGGGGACTACGAGCAGTACTTC
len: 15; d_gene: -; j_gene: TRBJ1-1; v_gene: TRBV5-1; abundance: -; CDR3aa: CASMRDGPLNTEAFF; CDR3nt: TGCGCCAGCATGCGGGACGGACCCCTGAACACTGAAGCTTTCTTT
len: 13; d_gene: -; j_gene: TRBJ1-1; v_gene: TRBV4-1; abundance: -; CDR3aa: CASSPTGNTEAFF; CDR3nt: TGCGCCAGCAGCCCGACAGGGAACACTGAAGCTTTCTTT
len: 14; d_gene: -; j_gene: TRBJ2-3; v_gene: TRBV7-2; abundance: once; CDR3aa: CASSLRRSTDTQYF; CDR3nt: TGTGCCAGCAGCTTACGGAGGAGCACAGATACGCAGTATTTT
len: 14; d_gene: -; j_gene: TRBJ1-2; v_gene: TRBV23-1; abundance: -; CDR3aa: CASSQSLGLYGYTF; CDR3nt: TGCGCCAGCAGTCAATCGCTCGGACTGTATGGCTACACCTTC
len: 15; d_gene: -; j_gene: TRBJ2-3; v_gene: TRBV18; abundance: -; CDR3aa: CASSLDRQETDTQYF; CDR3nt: TGTGCCAGCTCACTGGACCGACAGGAAACTGATACGCAGTATTTT
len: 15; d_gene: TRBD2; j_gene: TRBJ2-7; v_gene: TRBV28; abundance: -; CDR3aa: CASSLASGGAREQYF; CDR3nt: TGTGCCAGCAGTTTGGCTAGCGGGGGGGCCCGCGAGCAGTACTTC
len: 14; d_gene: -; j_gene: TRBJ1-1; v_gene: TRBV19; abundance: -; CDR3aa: CASSRAGMNTEAFF; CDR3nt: TGTGCCAGTAGCCGGGCGGGGATGAACACTGAAGCTTTCTTT
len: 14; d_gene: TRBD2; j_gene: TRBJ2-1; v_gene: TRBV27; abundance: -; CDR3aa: CASSFSGRWNEQFF; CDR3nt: TGTGCCAGCAGTTTTAGCGGGAGGTGGAATGAGCAGTTCTTC
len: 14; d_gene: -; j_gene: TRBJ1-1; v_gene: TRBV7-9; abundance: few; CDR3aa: CASSLDLKNTEAFF; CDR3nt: TGTGCCAGCAGCTTAGACTTGAAGAACACTGAAGCTTTCTTT
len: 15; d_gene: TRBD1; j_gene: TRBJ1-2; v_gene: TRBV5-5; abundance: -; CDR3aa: CASSLGQGLNYGYTF; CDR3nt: TGTGCCAGCAGCTTAGGACAGGGCCTCAACTATGGCTACACCTTC
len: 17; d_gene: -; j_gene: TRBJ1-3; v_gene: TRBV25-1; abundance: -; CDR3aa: CASSERKGLSSGNTIYF; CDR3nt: TGTGCCAGCAGTGAACGAAAGGGACTGAGCTCTGGAAACACCATATATTTT
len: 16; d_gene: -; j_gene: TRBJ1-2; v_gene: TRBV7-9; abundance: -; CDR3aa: CASSLNAGTSNYGYTF; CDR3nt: TGTGCCAGCAGCTTAAATGCGGGAACGTCTAACTATGGCTACACCTTC
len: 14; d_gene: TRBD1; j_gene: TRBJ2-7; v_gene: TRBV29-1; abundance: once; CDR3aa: CSVRPGQGTSEQYF; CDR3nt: TGCAGCGTTAGGCCGGGACAGGGTACGTCCGAGCAGTACTTC
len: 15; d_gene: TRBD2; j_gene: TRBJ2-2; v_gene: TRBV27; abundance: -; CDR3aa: CASTDIAGSTGELFF; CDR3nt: TGTGCCAGCACTGACATAGCGGGTAGCACCGGGGAGCTGTTTTTT
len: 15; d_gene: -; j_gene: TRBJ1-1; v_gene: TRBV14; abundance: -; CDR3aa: CASSQAEQGNTEAFF; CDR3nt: TGTGCCAGCAGCCAAGCGGAGCAGGGGAACACTGAAGCTTTCTTT
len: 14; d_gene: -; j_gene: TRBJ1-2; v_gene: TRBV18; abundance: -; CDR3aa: CASSPGQGNYGYTF; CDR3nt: TGTGCCAGCTCACCAGGACAAGGAAACTATGGCTACACCTTC
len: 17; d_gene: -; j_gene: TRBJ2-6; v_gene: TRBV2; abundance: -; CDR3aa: CASSERGGFPGANVLTF; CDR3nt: TGTGCCAGCAGTGAAAGGGGGGGCTTCCCTGGGGCCAACGTCCTGACTTTC
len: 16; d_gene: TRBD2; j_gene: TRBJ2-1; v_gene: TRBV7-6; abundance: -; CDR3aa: CASSYLDLAGDNEQFF; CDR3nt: TGTGCCAGCAGCTACCTAGACCTAGCGGGAGACAATGAGCAGTTCTTC
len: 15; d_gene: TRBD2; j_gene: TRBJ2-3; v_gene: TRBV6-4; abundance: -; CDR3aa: CASSNGLASTDTQYF; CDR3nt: TGTGCCAGCAGTAATGGACTAGCGTCCACAGATACGCAGTATTTT
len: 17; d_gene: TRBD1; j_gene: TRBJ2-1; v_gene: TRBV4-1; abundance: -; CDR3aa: CASSQGPGQGARDEQFF; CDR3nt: TGCGCCAGCAGCCAAGGACCGGGACAGGGGGCTCGGGATGAGCAGTTCTTC